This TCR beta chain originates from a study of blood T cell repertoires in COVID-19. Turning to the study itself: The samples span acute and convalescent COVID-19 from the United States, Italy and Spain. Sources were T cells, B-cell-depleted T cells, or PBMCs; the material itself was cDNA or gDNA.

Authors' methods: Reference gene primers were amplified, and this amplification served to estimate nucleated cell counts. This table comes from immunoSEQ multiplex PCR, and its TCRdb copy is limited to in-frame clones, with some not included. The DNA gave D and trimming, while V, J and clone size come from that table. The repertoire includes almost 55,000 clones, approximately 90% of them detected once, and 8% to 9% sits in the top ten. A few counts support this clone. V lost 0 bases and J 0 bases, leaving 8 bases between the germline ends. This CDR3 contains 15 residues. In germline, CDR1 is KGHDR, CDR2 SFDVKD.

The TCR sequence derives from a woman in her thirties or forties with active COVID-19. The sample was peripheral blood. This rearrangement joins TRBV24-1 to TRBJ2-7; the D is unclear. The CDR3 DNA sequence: TGTGCCACCAGTGATTTGGGGCAAATCTCCTACGAGCAGTACTTC. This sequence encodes CATSDLGQISYEQYF.